Following are 16 T cell receptor beta chains from one sample sequenced in a study of blood T cells in healthy people across ages. Together with a sample-barcoded 5' primer, a J-beta primer mix was included in a second PCR lasting about 7 to 11 cycles. TCRdb independently ran MiXCR on the 5' RACE reads; one entry per CDR3 protein. Of 1.6 million or so distinct CDR3 sequences listed, approximately 32% were seen once; the top ten hold roughly 10%. Sequenced sample: blood. The receptors come from a woman in her thirties in good health.

Remarks on this clonotype: One end of the junction does not line up with germline, which may come from a read error. The V gene is TRBV4-1, the J gene TRBJ2-7; no clear D. The CDR3 totals 15 residues. Per germline, CDR1 MGHRA and CDR2 YSYEKL. This CDR3 is CASGQLDTTNYEQYF. CDR3 DNA: TGCGCCAGCGGCCAGCTCGACACGACGAACTACGAGCAGTACTTC.

The chain carries TRBV16 and TRBJ1-5; possible D gene TRBD1, 5 bases. This CDR3 contains 14 residues. Germline V lookup: CDR1 KGHSY, CDR2 FQNENV. Trimming shortened V by 1 base and J by 10 bases, and 14 bases separated the two germline ends. CDR3 nucleotides: TGTGCCAGCAGCCAATTGGCAGGGCCCCAACCCCAGCATTTT. Amino acids: CASSQLAGPQPQHF. The variable domain in full, completed from reference TRBV16 and TRBJ1-5, reads GEEVAQTPKHLVRGEGQKAKLYCAPIKGHSYVFWYQQVLKNEFKFLISFQNENVFDETGMPKERFSAKCLPNSPCSLEIQATKLEDSAVYFCASSQLAGPQPQHFGDGTRLSIL.

The V gene is TRBV20-1, the J gene TRBJ2-7, with a weak D call TRBD1 (6 bases). Trimming took off 5 bases at V and 3 bases at J, with 23 bases between the two ends. Germline assignment: CDR1 DFQATT and CDR2 SNEGSKA (reference sequence). There are 16 residues in the CDR3. The CDR3 DNA is TGCAGTGCTCGTCGCCCCGAGGGGGAGCGATTCTACGAGCAGTACTTC. This translates into CSARRPEGERFYEQYF.

V gene TRBV29-1 combines with J gene TRBJ2-1; TRBD2 matches at 8 bases. The CDR3 runs 12 residues. The germline V gene has CDR1 SQVTM and CDR2 ANQGSEA. Trimming at V came to 8 bases and at J to 7 bases, leaving 7 bases not matched to a gene. This chain's CDR3 is CSLFPGGNEQFF. CDR3 sequence (DNA): TGCAGCTTATTCCCGGGGGGGAATGAGCAGTTCTTC.

The rearrangement uses TRBV27 and TRBJ2-1; D not certain. Trimming cost V 8 bases and J 7 bases, with 21 bases left between them. The CDR3 contains 15 residues. The germline V gene has CDR1 MNHEY and CDR2 SMNVEV (reference sequence). CDR3 loop: CASSNIPFLGNEQFF. Written as DNA, the CDR3 is TGTGCCAGCTCAAACATACCCTTCCTGGGTAATGAGCAGTTCTTC.

This chain links TRBV5-1 with TRBJ2-7; TRBD1 agrees at 7 bases. After removal of 6 bases from V and 5 bases from J, the junction contained 11 bases not matched to a gene. The CDR3 contains 14 residues. Germline values: CDR1 SGHRS, CDR2 YFSETQ. In DNA, the CDR3 is TGCGCCAGCACCGACGGGAACAGGGGCCACGAGCAGTACTTC. Its protein is CASTDGNRGHEQYF.

This clonotype was observed a few times. V is TRBV28 and J is TRBJ1-6, with a weak D call TRBD1 (5 bases). Trimming shortened V by 8 bases and J by 9 bases, and 23 bases separated the two germline ends. Germline lookup yields CDR1 MDHEN and CDR2 SYDVKM. CDR3 length: 16 amino acids. The DNA for the CDR3 is TGTGCCAGCCGCTGGGGCAGGGTGCCGCAATTTTCACCCCTCCACTTT. Protein sequence: CASRWGRVPQFSPLHF. Using reference TRBV28 and TRBJ1-6 for the parts outside the CDR3, the full variable domain is DVKVTQSSRYLVKRTGEKVFLECVQDMDHENMFWYRQDPGLGLRLIYFSYDVKMKEKGDIPEGYSVSREKKERFSLILESASTNQTSMYLCASRWGRVPQFSPLHFGNGTRLTVT.

Only a few counts were recorded for this clonotype. The chain is built from TRBV27 and TRBJ2-1; TRBD2 aligns across 10 bases. Germline CDR1 and CDR2: MNHEY and SMNVEV (reference sequence). The CDR3 length is 16 residues. The V and J ends lost 4 bases and 7 bases, in that order; junction bases with no gene match: 10. This CDR3 reads CASSSLAGGRRNEQFF. CDR3 bases: TGTGCCAGCAGTTCTTTAGCGGGAGGTAGGAGAAATGAGCAGTTCTTC.

The genes are TRBV7-9 and TRBJ2-5; D is ambiguous. The J call may be in error: the DNA end matches TRBJ2-7 better. The CDR3 consists of 12 residues. The V gene's germline CDR1 is SEHNR and CDR2 FQNEAQ (reference sequence). The chain's CDR3 is CASSIIGYEQYF. The CDR3 DNA is TGTGCCAGCAGCATAATTGGCTACGAGCAGTACTTC.

The chain combines TRBV11-2 with TRBJ2-7, with no clear D. Germline V CDR1 and CDR2: SGHAT, FQNNGV. This CDR3 is 14 amino acids long. V was clipped by 5 bases and J by 3 bases, with 14 bases between them. CDR3 sequence (DNA): TGTGCCAGCAGCCAAACTCTGACAAACTACGAGCAGTACTTC. Translated: CASSQTLTNYEQYF.

This sequence joins TRBV19 and TRBJ2-1; tentative D call: TRBD2 (6 bases). V lost 3 bases and J lost 9, with 15 bases in between. This CDR3 comprises 14 residues. The V gene's germline CDR1 is LNHDA and CDR2 SQIVND (reference sequence). The CDR3 sequence is CASSIGTSGREQFF. The CDR3 DNA sequence: TGTGCCAGTAGTATCGGGACCAGCGGGCGTGAGCAGTTCTTC.

This clonotype turned up a few times. This chain joins TRBV6-1 and TRBJ1-2; no clear D gene. The ends were cut back, 8 bases at V and 0 bases at J, with 10 bases in the middle. This CDR3 region has 13 residues. The germline V gene encodes CDR1 MNHNS and CDR2 SASEGT. The CDR3 loop is CASASAANYGYTF. The CDR3 bases are TGTGCCAGCGCCTCGGCAGCTAACTATGGCTACACCTTC.

This clonotype was counted at least ten times. The chain links TRBV6-5 to TRBJ2-7, with a tentative D call TRBD1 (6 bases). Germline values: CDR1 MNHEY, CDR2 SVGAGI. The CDR3 consists of 13 residues. Trimming took 2 bases from V and 3 from J, leaving 8 bases between them. Written as DNA, the CDR3 is TGTGCCAGCAGTTACGCGACAGGCTACGAGCAGTACTTC. This gives the protein CASSYATGYEQYF.

This clonotype showed up just a few times. The chain carries TRBV10-3 and TRBJ2-5; no clear D gene. Germline-derived CDR1 and CDR2 are ENHRY and SYGVKD. The CDR3 covers 20 residues. The V gene lost 4 bases and the J gene lost 0 bases, with 27 bases spanning the gap. The chain's CDR3 is CAISGVGISVSSSYQETQYF. The CDR3 DNA sequence: TGTGCCATCAGTGGGGTGGGGATCTCCGTGAGCAGTTCGTACCAAGAGACCCAGTACTTC.

This clonotype showed up just a few times. The chain is built from TRBV3-1 and TRBJ2-5; 10 positions agree with TRBD2. This CDR3 has 15 residues. The V segment lost 2 bases and the J segment 3 bases; nucleotides outside the gene matches: 3. Germline V gene data show CDR1 as LGHDT and CDR2 as YNNKEL (reference sequence). The CDR3 reads CASSQFLAGEETQYF. CDR3 coding DNA: TGTGCCAGCAGCCAATTCCTAGCGGGGGAAGAGACCCAGTACTTC.

This clonotype was found a few times. The rearrangement links TRBV25-1 to TRBJ1-1, with a weak D call TRBD1 (6 bases). Germline-derived CDR1 and CDR2 are MGHDK and SYGVNS. Trimming left V 4 bases short and J 2 bases short, with 14 bases between. This CDR3 has 15 residues. DNA for the CDR3: TGTGCCAGCAGTGGGTACAACAGGGCTAACACTGAAGCTTTCTTT. Protein sequence: CASSGYNRANTEAFF.